These T cell receptor beta chains were read from a single sample in a study of metastatic and nonmetastatic thyroid tumors. TCRdb used MiXCR to call clones anew from the PCR reads. In the table there are some 69,000 clones, about 14% of which are singletons. Material for sequencing was blood. The receptors were gathered from a male donor with papillary thyroid cancer or a benign thyroid nodule (not recorded which). Some clones in this sample may be carry-over from other donors' samples. Both conserved end residues are part of each CDR3. Size is stated for part of the rows, as once, few or many counts, or as a class when the clone is expanded.

many | TRBJ2-1 | TRBV20-1 | CSVESVINEQFF
- | TRBJ1-1 | TRBV10-3 | CAIRNSERPGSSTEAFF
- | TRBJ1-3 | TRBV10-3 | CAISDSTGFAGNTIYF
many | TRBJ1-1 | TRBV5-1 | CASSPLARGLQDTEAFF
- | TRBJ2-1 | TRBV7-2 | CASSQEGLIRGNEQFF
many | TRBJ2-2 | TRBV7-9 | CASSLLALNTGELFF
few | TRBJ2-6 | TRBV10-2 | CASRSQVGGANALTF
many | TRBJ1-1 | TRBV18 | CASSPPSLGGTEAFF
many | TRBJ1-2 | TRBV28 | CASTTTWGYYGYTF
many | TRBJ2-1 | TRBV12-3/TRBV12-4 | CASSYRQSGEQFF
- | TRBJ2-7 | TRBV7-2 | CASSLAGLAGGPYEQYF
many | TRBJ1-6 | TRBV14 | CASSPRAGSSPLHF
many | TRBJ1-2 | TRBV18 | CASYQARSGGYTF
many | TRBJ2-2 | TRBV7-3 | CASSLTGGAGDQGELFF
many | TRBJ1-3 | TRBV11-2 | CASSLGGTGNTIYF
many | TRBJ1-2 | TRBV28 | CASSTPRVYGYTF
- | TRBJ2-7 | TRBV28 | CASMGTAGRKTYEKYF
- | TRBJ1-3 | TRBV5-1 | CASSPQTGWTVNTIYF
many | TRBJ1-2 | TRBV12-3/TRBV12-4 | CASSETTGTDAHGYTF
many | TRBJ1-5 | TRBV2 | CASSRTGGNQPQHF
many | TRBJ1-5 | TRBV19 | CASSASQGIGSNQPQHF
many | TRBJ2-1 | TRBV20-1 | CSALKNEQFF